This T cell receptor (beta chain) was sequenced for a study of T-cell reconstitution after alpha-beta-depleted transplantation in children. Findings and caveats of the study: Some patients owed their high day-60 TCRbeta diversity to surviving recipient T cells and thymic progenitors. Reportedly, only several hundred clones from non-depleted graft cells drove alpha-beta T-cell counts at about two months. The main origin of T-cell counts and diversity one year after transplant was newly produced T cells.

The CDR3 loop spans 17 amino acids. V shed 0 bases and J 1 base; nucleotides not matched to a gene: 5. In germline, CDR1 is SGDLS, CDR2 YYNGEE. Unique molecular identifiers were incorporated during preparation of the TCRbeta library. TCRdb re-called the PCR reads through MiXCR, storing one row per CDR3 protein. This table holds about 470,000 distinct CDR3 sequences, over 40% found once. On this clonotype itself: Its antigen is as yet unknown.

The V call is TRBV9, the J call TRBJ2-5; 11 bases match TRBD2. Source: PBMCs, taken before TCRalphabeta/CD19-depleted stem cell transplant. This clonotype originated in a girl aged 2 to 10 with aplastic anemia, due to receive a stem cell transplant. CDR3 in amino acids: CASSVVGLAGGQETQYF. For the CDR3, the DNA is TGTGCCAGCAGCGTAGTCGGGCTAGCGGGGGGCCAAGAGACCCAGTACTTC.